This TCR beta chain was profiled in a study of T cells in Graves' hyperthyroidism and ophthalmopathy. V lost 4 bases, J lost 5 bases, and 14 bases lay in between. The CDR3 sequence is 14 residues long. Germline CDR1 LGHDT, CDR2 YNNKEL (reference sequence). A word on this clonotype: One base away lies a much larger clone, so this may be a sequencing read error. This CDR3 fails to terminate in the conserved phenylalanine or tryptophan, so it likely reflects a read error.

RNA transcripts served as the template for amplifying TCR beta CDR3 regions. Primed by the HTBI set, a first-round RT-PCR was run on the TCR CDR3. One entry per CDR3 protein, called by TCRdb with MiXCR from the multiplex PCR reads. The data contain around 340,000 distinct CDR3 sequences, 18% of them singletons. The origin of this receptor is a woman between 45 and 65 years old with Graves' hyperthyroidism. The material sequenced was blood. This chain connects TRBV3-1 to TRBJ2-5; the D gene is possibly TRBD2 (7 bases). DNA for the CDR3: TGTGCCAGCAGCCCCCGAGGGGGGGGGGAGACCCAGTACTCC. Translation: CASSPRGGGETQYS.